The rows below give T cell receptor beta chains drawn from one sample of a study of early T cells in non-severe SARS-CoV-2 infection. TCRdb reprocessed the 5' RACE reads via MiXCR and lists one record per CDR3 protein. The sample lists tens of thousands of distinct CDR3 sequences; about 17% were seen once. Material: whole blood, obtained at baseline. The origin of the receptors is an adult who was a healthcare worker with PCR-confirmed SARS-CoV-2 infection or an uninfected control (not recorded which). Each CDR3 is given with its conserved first and last residue. The D gene is left open where the match is weak. Clone sizes are given selectively: once, few, many, or a class where the clone is expanded.

NA TRBJ2-3 few TRBV11-3 TGTGCCAGCAGAGGTCCGCATTCCGATACGCAGTATTTT CASRGPHSDTQYF
NA TRBJ1-6 NA TRBV14 TGTGCCAGCAGCCAAACAGGCCTCAAGGATTCACCCCTCCACTTT CASSQTGLKDSPLHF
NA TRBJ2-1 NA TRBV7-9 TGTGCCAGCAGCCGAGGGACTTCCAAGGGTATCTTC CASSRGTSKGIF
TRBD2 TRBJ2-1 few TRBV7-2 TGTGCCAGCAGCTTAGCTACTAGCGGGAGGGCCCGGGGGAGGGGCAATGAGCAGTTCTTC CASSLATSGRARGRGNEQFF
TRBD2 TRBJ2-7 NA TRBV6-2/TRBV6-3 TGTGCCAGCAGCTACGGGGAGGGGTCCTACGAGCAGTACTTC CASSYGEGSYEQYF
NA TRBJ2-5 NA TRBV20-1 TGCAGTGCTAGAGCTTCGGGGATGGAGACCCAGTACTTC CSARASGMETQYF
NA TRBJ2-3 few TRBV4-1 TGCGCCAGCAGCCAAGGAGGGGGACCCACAGATACGCAGTATTTT CASSQGGGPTDTQYF
TRBD2 TRBJ2-4 few TRBV28 TGTGCCAGCAGTTACGGACTAGCGGGGGGCGGGGACATTCAGTACTTC CASSYGLAGGGDIQYF
NA TRBJ1-1 NA TRBV12-3/TRBV12-4 TGTGCCAGCAGTTTCGGGGTTGGAAGCACTGAAGCTTTCTTT CASSFGVGSTEAFF
TRBD1 TRBJ1-1 NA TRBV19 TGTGCCAGTAGGGGAGGGGGCAGCTACACTGAAGCTTTCTTT CASRGGGSYTEAFF
NA TRBJ1-3 few TRBV7-2 TGTGCCAGCAGCTCCACAGAAGGAAACACCATATATTTT CASSSTEGNTIYF
NA TRBJ2-1 NA TRBV20-1 TGCAGTGCACCCCGGACGGCTTACAATGAGCAGTTCTTC CSAPRTAYNEQFF
NA TRBJ2-7 few TRBV18 TGTGCCAGCTCACCACCCGCGGCCTACGAGCAGTACTTC CASSPPAAYEQYF
TRBD1 TRBJ2-2 NA TRBV6-6 TGTGCCAGCAGTGACGGACAGGGCGGAACCGGGGAGCTGTTTTTT CASSDGQGGTGELFF
NA TRBJ2-7 few TRBV12-3/TRBV12-4 TGTGCCAGCAGCCCAGACACGAAGGCCTACGAGCAGTACTTC CASSPDTKAYEQYF
NA TRBJ1-3 few TRBV27 TGTGCCAGCAGTTCCCAGGGGCTTGGAAACACCATATATTTT CASSSQGLGNTIYF
NA TRBJ2-2 few TRBV25-1 TGTGCCAGCAGTGAATGGTCTCACGCCGGGGAGCTGTTTTTT CASSEWSHAGELFF
NA TRBJ2-6 NA TRBV20-1 TGCAGTGCCGCTACCAGCGCTGGGGCCAACGTCCTGACTTTC CSAATSAGANVLTF
NA TRBJ2-1 few TRBV12-3/TRBV12-4 TGTGCCAGCACCCCATCGGCTGGTCAGGTAGGGAATGAGCAGTTCTTC CASTPSAGQVGNEQFF
NA TRBJ2-3 NA TRBV7-2 TGTGCCAGCACCCTCGGGCTAGGCTCCGATACGCAGTATTTT CASTLGLGSDTQYF
NA TRBJ1-2 many TRBV30 TGTGCCTGGAGCCAAGCGGATAACTATGGCTACACCTTC CAWSQADNYGYTF
NA TRBJ2-5 NA TRBV9 TGTGCCAGCAGCGTAGGTAGCGCAGAGACCCAGTACTTC CASSVGSAETQYF
TRBD2 TRBJ2-7 many TRBV27 TGTGCCAGCAGGAAAAGCGGGGGGGCCTCCTACGAGCAGTACTTC CASRKSGGASYEQYF
NA TRBJ1-1 NA TRBV9 TGTGCCAGCAGCGTAGTCACAGGCACGAACACTGAAGCTTTCTTT CASSVVTGTNTEAFF
NA TRBJ2-7 few TRBV14 TGTGCCAGCAGCCAAGATGGATACGAGCAGTACTTC CASSQDGYEQYF
NA TRBJ2-3 NA TRBV5-1 TGCGCCAGCAGCTTAGAGGGGAGCACAGATACGCAGTATTTT CASSLEGSTDTQYF
TRBD2 TRBJ2-7 few TRBV20-1 TGCAGTGCCACCCCTCCCCTCGGCGGGAGGAGCTCCTACGAGCAGTACTTC CSATPPLGGRSSYEQYF
TRBD1 TRBJ1-2 NA TRBV5-5 TGTGCCAGCAGCCGGACAGGGACTAACTCCCTATATGGCTACACCTTC CASSRTGTNSLYGYTF
NA TRBJ2-3 NA TRBV5-5 TGTGCCAGCAGCTTGGACCAAGGCATGGATACGCAGTATTTT CASSLDQGMDTQYF
TRBD2 TRBJ2-3 few TRBV5-4 TGTGCCAGCAGCTTGAATTCGCTAGCGGGGGGGACAGCTACGCAGTATTTT CASSLNSLAGGTATQYF
NA TRBJ1-5 few TRBV27 TGTGCCAGCAGTCTCAACGCCAATCAGCCCCAGCATTTT CASSLNANQPQHF
TRBD2 TRBJ2-5 few TRBV7-2 TGTGCCAGCAGCCCCGGGACTAGGGTTGAGACCCAGTACTTC CASSPGTRVETQYF
TRBD1 TRBJ1-4 few TRBV20-1 TGCAGTGCTAGATCGCGACAGGGGGCCGGTGAAAAACTGTTTTTT CSARSRQGAGEKLFF
TRBD1 TRBJ2-7 NA TRBV4-1 TGCGCCAGCAGCCAAGAGACCGGGACAGGGGGCGGTAAGCAGTACTTC CASSQETGTGGGKQYF
TRBD1 TRBJ1-2 NA TRBV7-2 TGTGCCGGACGAAAGACAGGGGGCGGCTACACCTTC CAGRKTGGGYTF
NA TRBJ2-1 NA TRBV27 TGTGCCAGCAGTCCGACAGATTACAATGAGCAGTTCTTC CASSPTDYNEQFF
NA TRBJ2-7 NA TRBV30 TGTGCCTGGGCCCGAAGGGAAGAGCAGTACTTC CAWARREEQYF
TRBD1 TRBJ2-5 many TRBV12-3/TRBV12-4 TGTGCCAGCAGGGACTCAGACAGGGGGGAGACCCAGTACTTC CASRDSDRGETQYF
TRBD2 TRBJ2-1 NA TRBV3-1 TGTGCCAGCAGCCCGATTCTAGCGGGAGGGCCTTACAATGAGCAGTTCTTC CASSPILAGGPYNEQFF
TRBD2 TRBJ2-2 few TRBV6-4 TGTGCCACCCGACTAGCGTGGAACACCGGGGAGCTGTTTTTT CATRLAWNTGELFF
NA TRBJ2-5 few TRBV20-1 TGCAGTGCTAGAGTTCACCCGTACCAAGAGACCCAGTACTTC CSARVHPYQETQYF
NA TRBJ2-4 NA TRBV6-1 TGTGCCAGCAGTGAATTGGGCATACTAGCCAAAAACATTCAGTACTTC CASSELGILAKNIQYF